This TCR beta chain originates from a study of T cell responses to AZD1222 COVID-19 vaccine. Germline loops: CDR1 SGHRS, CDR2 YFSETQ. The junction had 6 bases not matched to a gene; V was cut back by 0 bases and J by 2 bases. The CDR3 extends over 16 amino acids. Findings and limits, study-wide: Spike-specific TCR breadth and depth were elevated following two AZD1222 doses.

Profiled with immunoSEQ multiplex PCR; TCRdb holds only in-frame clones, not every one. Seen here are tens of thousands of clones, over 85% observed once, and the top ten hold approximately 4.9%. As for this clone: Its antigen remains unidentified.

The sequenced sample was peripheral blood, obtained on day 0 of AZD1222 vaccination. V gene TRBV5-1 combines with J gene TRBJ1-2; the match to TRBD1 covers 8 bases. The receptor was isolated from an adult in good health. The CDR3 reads CASSLVQGALNYGYTF. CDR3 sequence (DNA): TGCGCCAGCAGCTTGGTCCAGGGGGCCTTAAACTATGGCTACACCTTC.